The clone carrying this T cell receptor (beta chain) was counted ten times or more. This entry belongs to a study of regulatory T cells in long-lasting Graves disease. Through Arm-PCR of CDR3 regions and iRepertoire HTBI primers, TCR beta libraries were built. Original methodology: Gene usage covered about 62 TRBV and 14 TRBJ segments. MiXCR, run by TCRdb on the multiplex PCR reads, gives a single entry per CDR3 protein. In this record, the V and J calls reflect TCRdb's handling and not the investigators' own analysis. Of 530,000 or so distinct CDR3 sequences in the sample, approximately 15% are singletons; the top ten hold 8.5% to 10%. The CDR3 is 15 residues long. Germline CDR1 and CDR2: SGHTA and FQGTGA. The J segment lost 6 bases and the V segment lost 6 bases, leaving 10 bases of the junction unmatched. Indicated time point: newly diagnosed GD, antithyroid drugs for less than 3 months. The TCR library was prepared using RNA isolated from PBMCs.

The sample was also linked to a second study, of T cells in Graves' hyperthyroidism and ophthalmopathy. This second report adds: With the HTBI primer set, the TCR CDR3 went through a first round of RT-PCR.

The clonotype originates from a man between 25 and 39 years old with Graves disease. Sequenced material: peripheral blood mononuclear cells (PBMCs), taken at new diagnosis, from a patient treated with antithyroid drugs. This chain connects TRBV7-3 to TRBJ2-7, with 11 bases identical to TRBD2. CDR3 protein: CASRPGTSGLPEQYF. CDR3 nucleotide sequence: TGTGCCAGCAGGCCCGGGACTAGCGGCCTCCCCGAGCAGTACTTC. Using reference TRBV7-3 and TRBJ2-7 for the parts outside the CDR3, the full variable domain is GAGVSQTPSNKVTEKGKYVELRCDPISGHTALYWYRQSLGQGPEFLIYFQGTGAADDSGLPNDRFFAVRPEGSVSTLKIQRTERGDSAVYLCASRPGTSGLPEQYFGPGTRLTVT.